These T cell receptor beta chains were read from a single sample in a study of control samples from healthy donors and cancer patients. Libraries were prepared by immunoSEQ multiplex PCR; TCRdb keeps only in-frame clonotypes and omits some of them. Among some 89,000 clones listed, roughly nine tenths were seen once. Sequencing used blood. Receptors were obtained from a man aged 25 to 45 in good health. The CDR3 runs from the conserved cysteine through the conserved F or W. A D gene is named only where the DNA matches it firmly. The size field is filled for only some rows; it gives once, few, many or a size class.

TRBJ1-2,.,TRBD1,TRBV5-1,TGCGCCAGCAGCTTGGGGCAGGGACAGTATGGCTACACCTTC,CASSLGQGQYGYTF
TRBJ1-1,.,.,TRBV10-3,TGTGCCATCCGGTTGGCACCCTCGAACACTGAAGCTTTCTTT,CAIRLAPSNTEAFF
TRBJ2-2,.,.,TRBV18,TGTGCCAGCTCACCACCTCGGGTAGCGAAAACCGGGGAGCTGTTTTTT,CASSPPRVAKTGELFF
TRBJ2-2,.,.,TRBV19,TGTGCCAGTATTTCTGACAGGCGCGGCACCGGGGAGCTGTTTTTT,CASISDRRGTGELFF
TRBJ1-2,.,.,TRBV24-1,TGTGCCACCAGTGATTCCCGTGGCTACACCTTC,CATSDSRGYTF
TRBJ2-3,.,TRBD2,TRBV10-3,TGTGCCATCAGTGATTGGCTAGCGGGGATCGGCACAGATACGCAGTATTTT,CAISDWLAGIGTDTQYF
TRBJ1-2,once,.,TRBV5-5,TGTGCCAGCAGCTTCTCCAGGGAGGGCTATGGCTACACCTTC,CASSFSREGYGYTF
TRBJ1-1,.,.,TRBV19,TGTGCCAGTAGTATAGCGTGGCGAGAGGATACTGAAGCTTTCTTT,CASSIAWREDTEAFF
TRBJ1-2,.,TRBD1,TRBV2,TGTGCCAGCAGTGGGGCTGGACAGGGGGCCTACGGCTACACCTTC,CASSGAGQGAYGYTF
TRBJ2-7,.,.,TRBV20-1,TGCAGTGCTATCTCCCAGAGGGAGCAGTACTTC,CSAISQREQYF
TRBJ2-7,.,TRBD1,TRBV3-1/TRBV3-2,TGTGCCAGCAGCTCTCTTCCGGGACAGGCTGCCTACGAGCAGTACTTC,CASSSLPGQAAYEQYF
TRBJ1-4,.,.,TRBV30,TGTGCCTGGAGAAGGGAAAAACTGTTTTTT,CAWRREKLFF
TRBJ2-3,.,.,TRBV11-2,TGTGCCAGCAGCTTAGGGCCCAAAAGCACAGATACGCAGTATTTT,CASSLGPKSTDTQYF
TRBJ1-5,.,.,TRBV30,TGTGCCTGGTGCGTGGGGCATAGCAATCAGCCCCAGCATTTT,CAWCVGHSNQPQHF
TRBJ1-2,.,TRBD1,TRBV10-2,TGCGCCAGCAGTGATAGACAGGGGGCGCGGGGCTACACCTTC,CASSDRQGARGYTF
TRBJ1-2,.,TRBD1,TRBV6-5,TGTGCCAGCAGGATAGACAGGGCTTATGGCTACACCTTC,CASRIDRAYGYTF
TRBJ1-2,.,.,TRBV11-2,TGTGCCAGCAGCCAGCAAGCAGGGCAAGGGGGCTACACCTTC,CASSQQAGQGGYTF
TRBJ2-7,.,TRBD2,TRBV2,TGTGCCAGCAGGGCGCTAAGCGGGGGCCCCTACGAGCAGTACTTC,CASRALSGGPYEQYF
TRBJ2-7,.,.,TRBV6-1,TGTGCCAGCAGTGAAGCTCCAGGGTTTGAGTACTTC,CASSEAPGFEYF
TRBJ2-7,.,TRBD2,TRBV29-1,TGCAGCGTTGAGACGGGGGGGCATTCCTACGAGCAGTACTTC,CSVETGGHSYEQYF
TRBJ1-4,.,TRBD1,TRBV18,TGTGCCAGCTCACCACCGTGGACAGGGGAGGAAGCAGGTGAAAAACTGTTTTTT,CASSPPWTGEEAGEKLFF
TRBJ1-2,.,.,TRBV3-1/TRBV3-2,TGTGCCAGCAGCCCATCGGCAGGGACCTATGGCTACACCTTC,CASSPSAGTYGYTF
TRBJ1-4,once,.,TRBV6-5,TGTGCCAGCAGGAGAGCAGGGGTAGCTAATGAAAAACTGTTTTTT,CASRRAGVANEKLFF
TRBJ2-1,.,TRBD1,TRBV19,TGTGCCAGTAGTTCTCTTGGGACAGGGGAGCAGTTCTTC,CASSSLGTGEQFF
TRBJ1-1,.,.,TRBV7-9,TGTGCCAGCAGCCTTTCAGGGGTAGGGACTGAAGCTTTCTTT,CASSLSGVGTEAFF
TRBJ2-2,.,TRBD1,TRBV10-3,TGTGCCATCAGTGGTCGGGACAGGGGCACCGGGGAGCTGTTTTTT,CAISGRDRGTGELFF
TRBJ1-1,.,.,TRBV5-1,TGCGCCAGCAGCTTGGTGGCGGGTTCGGGCACTGAAGCTTTCTTT,CASSLVAGSGTEAFF
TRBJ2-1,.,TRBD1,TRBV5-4,TGTGCCAGCAGCCAGACAGGGAACCATGAGCAGTTCTTC,CASSQTGNHEQFF
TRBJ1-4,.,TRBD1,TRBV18,TGTGCCAGTCGAACAGGGGGCCGAAATGAAAAACTGTTTTTT,CASRTGGRNEKLFF
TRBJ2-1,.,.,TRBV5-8,TGTGCCAGCAGCTTGAGCGGGTACAATGAGCAGTTCTTC,CASSLSGYNEQFF
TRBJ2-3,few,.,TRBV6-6,TGTGCCAGCAGTCCCATAAAACAGGTCTCTAGCACAGATACGCAGTATTTT,CASSPIKQVSSTDTQYF
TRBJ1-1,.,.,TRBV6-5,TGTGCCAGCGGATCTCAGGGGTTAGCGACTGAAGCTTTCTTT,CASGSQGLATEAFF
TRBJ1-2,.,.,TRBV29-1,TGCAGCGTTGGCGGCAGGGGAGACTATGGCTACACCTTC,CSVGGRGDYGYTF
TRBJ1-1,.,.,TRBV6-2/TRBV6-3,TGTGCCAGCAGTGACGCGGGACCTAACACTGAAGCTTTCTTT,CASSDAGPNTEAFF
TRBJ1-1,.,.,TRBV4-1,TGCGCCAGCAGGGACATTGGGGGCGAGGGCACTGAAGCTTTCTTT,CASRDIGGEGTEAFF
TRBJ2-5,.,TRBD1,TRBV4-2,TGTGCCAGCAGCCAGTTGGGACAGGGGCAACAAGAGACCCAGTACTTC,CASSQLGQGQQETQYF
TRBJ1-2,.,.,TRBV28,TGTGCCAGCACCGCTCTAATTGGTGGCTACACCTTC,CASTALIGGYTF
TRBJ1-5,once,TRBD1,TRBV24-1,TGTGCCACCAGTGAGCGACAGGGGGAGCAGCCCCAGCATTTT,CATSERQGEQPQHF
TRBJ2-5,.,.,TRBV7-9,TGTGCCAGCAGCTCCCCGGGGTCACAAGAGACCCAGTACTTC,CASSSPGSQETQYF
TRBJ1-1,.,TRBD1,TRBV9,TGTGCCAGCAGCCAAAGGGGGCCGGACACTGAAGCTTTCTTT,CASSQRGPDTEAFF
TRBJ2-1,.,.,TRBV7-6,TGTGCCAGCGGAGACTCCCCGGGCGCCTACAATGAGCAGTTCTTC,CASGDSPGAYNEQFF
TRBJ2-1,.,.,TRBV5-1,TGCGCCAGCAGCCCATCGGCAGGCGGTAGCTCCTACAATGAGCAGTTCTTC,CASSPSAGGSSYNEQFF
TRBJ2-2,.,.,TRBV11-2,TGTGCCAGCAGCCATTCCGTGGTTGGGGAGCTGTTTTTT,CASSHSVVGELFF
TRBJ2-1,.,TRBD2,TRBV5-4,TGTGCCAGCAGCGGCACTAGCGGGGGCTTGTACAATGAGCAGTTCTTC,CASSGTSGGLYNEQFF
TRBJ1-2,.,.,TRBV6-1,TGTGCCAGCAGTGAATCGGGATACCCTAACTATGGCTACACCTTC,CASSESGYPNYGYTF
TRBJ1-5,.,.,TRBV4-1,TGCGCCAGCAGCCAAGATGCCCCCTTTAGCAATCAGCCCCAGCATTTT,CASSQDAPFSNQPQHF
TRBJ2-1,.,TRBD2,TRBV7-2,TGTGCCAGCAGCCGGGCGGCTAGCGGGGGTGTGGGGGCGGTGAATGAGCAGTTCTTC,CASSRAASGGVGAVNEQFF
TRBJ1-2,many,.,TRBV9,TGTGCCAGCAGCGAGGGACAAAACTATGGCTACACCTTC,CASSEGQNYGYTF
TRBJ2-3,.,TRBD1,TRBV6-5,TGTGCCAGCAGCTTCACAGGGGGCGGCACAGATACGCAGTATTTT,CASSFTGGGTDTQYF
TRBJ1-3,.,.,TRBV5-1,TGCGCCAGCAGTCGAGCAGGGGAGAGTGGAAACACCATATATTTT,CASSRAGESGNTIYF
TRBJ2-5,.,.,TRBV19,TGTGCCAGTAGTATAGGGGGGGGCTGGGAGACCCAGTACTTC,CASSIGGGWETQYF
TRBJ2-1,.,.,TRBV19,TGTGCCAGTAGTGCTCGATACACAGGGTATGAGCAGTTCTTC,CASSARYTGYEQFF
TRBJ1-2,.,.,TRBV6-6,TGTGCGGCGGCGGTGGTAAACTATGGCTACACCTTC,CAAAVVNYGYTF
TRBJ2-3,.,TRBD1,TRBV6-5,TGTGCCAGCAGCCGGGGACAGAACACAGATACGCAGTATTTT,CASSRGQNTDTQYF
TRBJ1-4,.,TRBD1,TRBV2,TGTGCCAGCAGTTGGACAGGGGACGAAAAACTGTTTTTT,CASSWTGDEKLFF
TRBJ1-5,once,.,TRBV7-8,TGTGCCAGCAGCTTAGGTGCGGAGGTTCAGCCCCAGCATTTT,CASSLGAEVQPQHF
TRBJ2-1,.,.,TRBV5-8,TGTGCCAGCAGCTTGGCAGGGGGGACCCCTACGGATGAGCAGTTCTTC,CASSLAGGTPTDEQFF